These 32 T cell receptor beta chains were sequenced from one sample in a study of T-cell memory formation after mild COVID-19 (dated by TCRdb to the early 2020s). The method behind the library was 5' RACE. The sample was run on an Illumina NovaSeq 6000. TCRdb passed the public sequencing reads through fastp at Q25 and MiXCR, retaining productive beta sequences. Each entry merges the rows of one CDR3 protein and shows their most common DNA and genes. The sample profile shows 140,000 or so distinct CDR3 sequences; 19% of them were found once. The ten most abundant clones make up around 2.5% of the sample. What was sequenced was PBMCs or a T cell subset sorted from them (not recorded which). The receptors were gathered from an adult woman who had mild COVID-19 (a few samples of this study predate the infection). The sample titles of this study are shuffled in the database, so cell type and time point are left out; the donor was told from shared clones.

The V gene is TRBV7-8, the J gene TRBJ2-1; D is possibly TRBD2 (5 bases). The CDR3 runs 16 residues. Trimming removed 4 bases at V and 0 bases at J, with 13 bases between. Germline loops: CDR1 SGHVS, CDR2 FQNEAQ. The CDR3 DNA follows: TGTGCCAGCAGCTCTAGCCGGGCCATCTCCTACAATGAGCAGTTCTTC. Translated, it gives CASSSSRAISYNEQFF.

In this sample, this clonotype turned up a few times. CDR3 loop: CSAPNGHRGMNEQYF. CDR3 bases: TGCAGTGCTCCCAACGGACACAGGGGCATGAACGAGCAGTACTTC. The chain recombines TRBV20-1 with TRBJ2-7, with TRBD1 matching 7 bases. Trimming at V came to 5 bases and at J to 5 bases, leaving 15 bases not matched to a gene. The CDR3 spans 15 residues. Germline V gene data show CDR1 as DFQATT and CDR2 as SNEGSKA (reference sequence).

Judged by abundance, this clonotype is medium-sized. The chain has TRBV3-1 and TRBJ2-5; D unresolved. This CDR3 is 15 amino acids long. Germline V lookup: CDR1 LGHDT, CDR2 YNNKEL (reference sequence). V lost 5 bases to trimming and J lost 4 bases, with 17 bases between them. CDR3 coding DNA: TGTGCCAGCAGCACACCCCGGGCGTCGGCAGAGACCCAGTACTTC. It translates to CASSTPRASAETQYF.

This chain joins TRBV3-1 and TRBJ1-5; no firm D call. The V end was cut by 2 bases, the J end by 2 bases, with 7 bases between. This CDR3 is built from 14 residues. The germline V gene encodes CDR1 LGHDT and CDR2 YNNKEL (reference sequence). The CDR3 DNA sequence: TGTGCCAGCAGCCAATCTGGCCGCAATCAGCCCCAGCATTTT. Amino acid sequence: CASSQSGRNQPQHF.

In this sample, this clonotype turned up a few times. This chain connects TRBV10-3 to TRBJ1-1; possible D gene TRBD1, 5 bases. With 4 bases removed from V and 0 bases from J, the gap between germline ends came to 6 bases. This CDR3 has 13 residues. From germline, CDR1 is ENHRY and CDR2 SYGVKD. CDR3 nucleotide sequence: TGTGCCATCAGTGCGGGACTGAACACTGAAGCTTTCTTT. The encoded protein is CAISAGLNTEAFF.

This clonotype has only a few counts. J is TRBJ1-5 and V is TRBV20-1; 12 bases fit TRBD1. Trimming took 2 bases from V and 1 from J; bases not matched to a gene: 9. This CDR3 spans 18 amino acids. Germline CDR1 reads DFQATT; CDR2 reads SNEGSKA (reference sequence). The CDR3 coding sequence is TGCAGTGCTAGAACTACCGGGACAGGGGGCTGGAGCAATCAGCCCCAGCATTTT. Amino acid sequence: CSARTTGTGGWSNQPQHF.

This clonotype has more than one count but fewer than ten. V usage is TRBV7-2 and J usage is TRBJ2-3; D gene uncertain. The CDR3 loop spans 15 amino acids. CDR1 SGHTA and CDR2 FQGNSA come from the germline V gene. V dropped 1 base and J dropped 0 bases, with 8 bases sitting between them. CDR3 sequence reads: CASSLVGLSTDTQYF. The CDR3 DNA follows: TGTGCCAGCAGCTTAGTGGGTCTTAGCACAGATACGCAGTATTTT.

The chain employs TRBV6-1 and TRBJ2-5; no clear D gene. The V end lost 5 bases, the J end lost 5 bases, and 12 bases lay between the germline ends. The CDR3 runs 13 residues. Germline loops: CDR1 MNHNS, CDR2 SASEGT. The CDR3 nucleotides read TGTGCCAGCAGTCCCCCCCTTGTGGAGACCCAGTACTTC. As protein: CASSPPLVETQYF.

V usage is TRBV5-1 and J usage is TRBJ2-3; TRBD2 matches 11 bases. Germline CDR1 SGHRS, CDR2 YFSETQ. CDR3 length: 18 residues. With 2 bases clipped from V and 3 bases from J, the junction kept 11 bases outside the gene matches. The CDR3 DNA reads TGCGCCAGCAGCTTCGCCATTAGCGGGAGGGCCCGGACAGATACGCAGTATTTT. This sequence encodes CASSFAISGRARTDTQYF. Full variable domain (missing parts from reference TRBV5-1 and TRBJ2-3): KAGVTQTPRYLIKTRGQQVTLSCSPISGHRSVSWYQQTPGQGLQFLFEYFSETQRNKGNFPGRFSGRQFSNSRSEMNVSTLELGDSALYLCASSFAISGRARTDTQYFGPGTRLTVL.

This chain uses TRBV30 with TRBJ1-1; no clear D. CDR3 length equals 13 residues. With 0 bases removed from V and 1 base from J, the gap between germline ends came to 6 bases. In germline, CDR1 is GTSNPN, CDR2 SVGIG (reference sequence). This CDR3 is CAWSVEGNTEAFF. CDR3 coding DNA: TGTGCCTGGAGTGTTGAGGGGAACACTGAAGCTTTCTTT.

The V and J genes are TRBV3-1 and TRBJ1-1; 11 bases agree with TRBD1. CDR3 length: 19 amino acids. From germline, CDR1 is LGHDT and CDR2 YNNKEL (reference sequence). V was clipped by 0 bases and J by 0 bases; unmatched bases: 9. The CDR3 is CASSQDRVDRGLLNTEAFF. DNA for the CDR3: TGTGCCAGCAGCCAAGATCGGGTGGACAGGGGGCTTTTGAACACTGAAGCTTTCTTT.

This clonotype has just a few counts. The chain joins TRBV7-9 to TRBJ2-3; D unclear. V dropped 1 base and J dropped 5 bases, with 10 bases sitting between them. The germline V gene encodes CDR1 SEHNR and CDR2 FQNEAQ (reference sequence). The CDR3 sequence is 14 residues long. CDR3 DNA: TGTGCCAGCAGCTTAGGTGATAAAAAAGATACGCAGTATTTT. This translates into CASSLGDKKDTQYF.

This clonotype was seen a few times. J is TRBJ2-1 and V is TRBV2; D remains ambiguous. The CDR3 loop spans 11 amino acids. The V gene lost 10 bases and the J gene lost 8 bases, with 12 bases spanning the gap. The V gene's germline CDR1 is SNHLY and CDR2 FYNNEI. CDR3 sequence: CATVFIHEQFF. The CDR3 DNA reads as TGTGCCACGGTTTTTATACATGAGCAGTTCTTC. The variable domain in full, completed from reference TRBV2 and TRBJ2-1, reads EPEVTQTPSHQVTQMGQEVILRCVPISNHLYFYWYRQILGQKVEFLVSFYNNEISEKSEIFDDQFSVERPDGSNFTLKIRSTKLEDSAMYFCATVFIHEQFFGPGTRLTVL.

This clonotype showed up just a few times. V gene TRBV12-5 combines with J gene TRBJ2-1, with D perhaps matching TRBD2 (6 bases). This CDR3 has 13 residues. Germline V gene data show CDR1 as LGHNT and CDR2 as FRNRAP. Deletions cut 1 base from V and 6 bases from J, with 7 bases between. The CDR3, as DNA: TGTGCTAGTGGTTTGGCCGGGGGCAATGAGCAGTTCTTC. It specifies CASGLAGGNEQFF.

V and J are TRBV20-1 and TRBJ2-3; 8 bases line up with TRBD1. The CDR3 has 15 amino acids. The germline V gene encodes CDR1 DFQATT and CDR2 SNEGSKA (reference sequence). Trimming cost V 6 bases and J 0 bases; bases outside gene matches: 8. The CDR3 reads CSAKSRGPSTDTQYF. As DNA, the CDR3 is TGCAGTGCAAAAAGCAGGGGGCCCAGCACAGATACGCAGTATTTT.

The gene calls are TRBV5-1 and TRBJ2-4; possible D gene TRBD2, 6 bases. Trimming took 4 bases from V and 2 from J, leaving 13 bases between them. Germline V gives CDR1 SGHRS, CDR2 YFSETQ. CDR3 length: 15 residues. CDR3 coding DNA: TGCGCCAGCAGCCTGGAGGGCAGTCCCAAAAACATTCAGTACTTC. As protein: CASSLEGSPKNIQYF.

In this sample, this clonotype turned up a few times. The genes are TRBV7-2 and TRBJ2-2; D remains unclear. Trimming shortened V by 5 bases and J by 5 bases, and 15 bases separated the two germline ends. CDR1 is SGHTA, CDR2 FQGNSA, per germline. This CDR3 has 15 amino acids. CDR3 sequence reads: CASSPHPGQTGELFF. The CDR3 nucleotides read TGTGCCAGCAGCCCCCACCCGGGTCAAACCGGGGAGCTGTTTTTT. The full variable domain, with the rest looked up from reference TRBV7-2 and TRBJ2-2, is GAGVSQSPSNKVTEKGKDVELRCDPISGHTALYWYRQSLGQGLEFLIYFQGNSAPDKSGLPSDRFSAERTGGSVSTLTIQRTQQEDSAVYLCASSPHPGQTGELFFGEGSRLTVL.

The chain is built from TRBV29-1 and TRBJ1-1; no definite D call. Germline assignment: CDR1 SQVTM and CDR2 ANQGSEA. The CDR3 has 13 residues. The germline V and J ends were trimmed by 3 bases and 0 bases, with 8 bases remaining between them. CDR3 in amino acids: CSVERRLNTEAFF. The CDR3 DNA sequence: TGCAGCGTTGAGAGACGGCTGAACACTGAAGCTTTCTTT.

This clonotype came up a few times. The gene calls are TRBV7-2 and TRBJ2-1, with TRBD2 as a possible D gene (6 bases). V lost 0 bases, J lost 5 bases, and 11 bases lay in between. The CDR3 is 15 residues long. From germline, CDR1 is SGHTA and CDR2 FQGNSA. CDR3 sequence reads: CASSLAGGVDNEQFF. For the CDR3, the DNA is TGTGCCAGCAGCTTAGCGGGAGGAGTGGACAATGAGCAGTTCTTC.

In its sample, this clonotype was seen many times. The genes are TRBV6-6 and TRBJ2-1, with TRBD2 matching 9 bases. Germline values: CDR1 MNHNY, CDR2 SVGAGI (reference sequence). V shed 5 bases, J shed 9 bases, and the junction held 8 bases outside the gene matches. CDR3 length equals 14 residues. Here the CDR3 reads CASSTELAGFEQFF. CDR3 in DNA: TGTGCCAGCAGTACGGAGCTAGCGGGGTTTGAGCAGTTCTTC.

This clonotype showed up just a few times. The chain is built from TRBV12-3 or TRBV12-4 and TRBJ1-1; 9 bases match TRBD1. CDR3 size: 15 residues. J gave up 3 bases and V 5 bases, and 7 bases lay outside the gene matches. Here the CDR3 reads CASSISGTGYTEAFF. The DNA for the CDR3 is TGTGCCAGCAGTATTTCCGGGACAGGGTACACTGAAGCTTTCTTT.

This clonotype was counted a few times. J is TRBJ2-3 and V is TRBV29-1; 9 bases agree with TRBD2. The CDR3 is 14 residues long. V was pared by 5 bases and J by 0 bases, with 3 bases of the junction left unmatched. CDR1 is SQVTM, CDR2 ANQGSEA, per germline. This CDR3 is CSVFAGGSTDTQYF. Here the CDR3 DNA reads TGCAGCGTTTTCGCGGGAGGGAGCACAGATACGCAGTATTTT.

The rearrangement uses TRBV4-1 and TRBJ2-1; the match to TRBD2 covers 11 bases. CDR1 is MGHRA and CDR2 is YSYEKL in the germline V gene. This CDR3 is 17 amino acids long. Trimming at V came to 0 bases and at J to 4 bases, leaving 5 bases not matched to a gene. The CDR3 bases are TGCGCCAGCAGCCAAGAAACTAGCGGGGGACCTTACAATGAGCAGTTCTTC. Protein sequence: CASSQETSGGPYNEQFF.

This clonotype has only a few counts. The chain employs TRBV7-9 and TRBJ1-5; D remains ambiguous. There are 15 residues in the CDR3. The V gene lost 1 base and the J gene lost 2 bases, with 9 bases spanning the gap. Germline-derived CDR1 and CDR2 are SEHNR and FQNEAQ (reference sequence). DNA for the CDR3: TGTGCCAGCAGCTTAGGCAGTAGCGGCAATCAGCCCCAGCATTTT. This codes for CASSLGSSGNQPQHF.

This CDR3 reads CASSLSFYNEQFF. DNA for the CDR3: TGTGCCAGCAGCCTTTCTTTCTACAATGAGCAGTTCTTC. This chain connects TRBV3-1 to TRBJ2-1; D is unclear. Germline loops: CDR1 LGHDT, CDR2 YNNKEL (reference sequence). CDR3 size: 13 residues. The V end was cut by 4 bases, the J end by 3 bases, with 7 bases between.

A few counts support this clonotype. This chain connects TRBV12-3 or TRBV12-4 to TRBJ1-1; TRBD1 agrees at 8 bases. V shed 1 base, J shed 2 bases, and the junction held 6 bases outside the gene matches. There are 16 residues in the CDR3. The CDR3 DNA reads TGTGCCAGCAGTTTAGGGCAGGGGGCGAGTAACACTGAAGCTTTCTTT. It is translated as CASSLGQGASNTEAFF.

This rearrangement joins TRBV24-1 to TRBJ2-1; TRBD2 might be the D (7 bases). Germline V gives CDR1 KGHDR, CDR2 SFDVKD. This CDR3 is built from 14 residues. The V end lost 1 base, the J end lost 5 bases, and 8 bases lay between the germline ends. The CDR3 DNA is TGTGCCACCAGTGATTTAGGGGGGGACAATGAGCAGTTCTTC. It codes for CATSDLGGDNEQFF.

This clonotype appeared many times. The chain joins TRBV24-1 to TRBJ1-2; unclear D gene. Trimming pared 5 bases from V and 6 bases from J, leaving 6 bases between. CDR3 length: 11 residues. Germline V CDR1 and CDR2: KGHDR, SFDVKD. The CDR3 loop is CATSGPDGYTF. In DNA, the CDR3 is TGTGCCACCAGTGGTCCTGATGGCTACACCTTC.

V and J are TRBV27 and TRBJ2-1; D gene ambiguous. Germline CDR1 reads MNHEY; CDR2 reads SMNVEV (reference sequence). This CDR3 comprises 11 residues. V lost 3 bases and J lost 7, with 4 bases in between. CDR3 residues: CASSFKNEQFF. CDR3 DNA sequence: TGTGCCAGCAGTTTTAAGAATGAGCAGTTCTTC.

The CDR3 DNA reads TGTGCCAGCAGTTTCTCAGTGGCGGGAGGCGGGAATGAGCAGTTCTTC. As protein: CASSFSVAGGGNEQFF. J is TRBJ2-1 and V is TRBV6-5; 8 nucleotides agree with TRBD2. The CDR3 totals 16 residues. V lost 4 bases and J lost 7; bases outside the gene matches: 12. The germline V gene encodes CDR1 MNHEY and CDR2 SVGAGI.

This clonotype appeared many times. This chain uses TRBV7-8 with TRBJ2-3; the match to TRBD2 covers 9 bases. This CDR3 spans 18 amino acids. Trimming cost V 1 base and J 0 bases; bases outside gene matches: 8. Germline-derived CDR1 and CDR2 are SGHVS and FQNEAQ. CDR3 residues: CASSLEWRGGSSTDTQYF. CDR3 sequence (DNA): TGTGCCAGCAGCTTAGAGTGGCGGGGGGGATCTAGCACAGATACGCAGTATTTT.

Here the CDR3 DNA reads TGCGCCAGCAGCGTGACAGGGGCGCCCACTGAAGCTTTCTTT. Its protein is CASSVTGAPTEAFF. The chain carries TRBV5-1 and TRBJ1-1, with 8 positions matching TRBD1. The CDR3 runs to 14 residues. Germline V CDR1 and CDR2: SGHRS, YFSETQ. Trimming at V came to 4 bases and at J to 4 bases, leaving 6 bases not matched to a gene. The full variable domain, rest sourced from reference TRBV5-1 and TRBJ1-1, is KAGVTQTPRYLIKTRGQQVTLSCSPISGHRSVSWYQQTPGQGLQFLFEYFSETQRNKGNFPGRFSGRQFSNSRSEMNVSTLELGDSALYLCASSVTGAPTEAFFGQGTRLTVV.